This TCR beta chain was sequenced during a study of blood T cell repertoires in COVID-19. Study-level information: Collection of acute and convalescent COVID-19 samples took place in the United States, Italy and Spain. PBMCs, B-cell-depleted T cells, or T cells provided the cDNA or gDNA that made up the material.

Worth noting for this clone: Other DNA sequences in the sample encode the same CDR3.

Authors' methods: Quantification of nucleated cells was approximated via reference gene primer amplification. Produced via immunoSEQ multiplex PCR; TCRdb's table is partial and in-frame only. V, J and clone size reflect that table, while D and trimming were determined from the DNA. The sample has about 250,000 clones; about 88% are singletons. The receptor was isolated from a woman in her forties who had recovered from COVID-19. Sequencing was performed on peripheral blood.

The CDR3 here is CASSLVGGYEQYF. CDR3 coding DNA: TGTGCCAGCAGCTTAGTCGGGGGTTACGAGCAGTACTTC. The V and J genes are TRBV7-9 and TRBJ2-7; perhaps TRBD2 as D (6 bases). The CDR3 is 13 amino acids. V shed 1 base and J shed 4 bases, with 8 bases lying between them. Germline V lookup: CDR1 SEHNR, CDR2 FQNEAQ (reference sequence).